This record covers a single T cell receptor beta chain. The antigen is unknown. The data belong to a study of a mutant IDH1 vaccine in newly diagnosed glioma. The table came from immunoSEQ multiplex PCR; TCRdb's copy has only in-frame clones and leaves some out. The profile shows approximately 62,000 clones, around four fifths of them singletons. Documented time point: week 35, safety follow-up. What each vaccine dose contained was 300 ug of mutant IDH1 20-mer peptide, accompanied by topical imiquimod. Every donor had a new WHO grade 3 or 4 astrocytoma that was IDH1-mutant, with loss of nuclear ATRX. V gave up 2 bases and J gave up 8 bases; unmatched junction bases: 14. The CDR3 runs 19 residues. Germline lookup yields CDR1 MNHEY and CDR2 SMNVEV (reference sequence).

The receptor was derived from a man between 25 and 39 years old with glioma. The source material was PBMCs, sampled from a glioma patient whose treatment included an IDH1 peptide vaccine. The chain combines TRBV27 with TRBJ2-1, with 14 nucleotides matching TRBD2. Here the CDR3 reads CASSLRGLAGGPWGDEQFF. In DNA form, the CDR3 reads TGTGCCAGCAGTTTAAGAGGACTAGCGGGGGGCCCTTGGGGCGATGAGCAGTTCTTC.